Below are 6 T cell receptor beta chains sequenced from a single sample in a study of sequential checkpoint blockade in melanoma. TCRdb keeps only in-frame clones here, not all; method: immunoSEQ multiplex PCR. The sample lists over 25,000 clones, approximately 77% occurring once. Treatment denoted: randomized to nivolumab then ipilimumab (arm A) or the reverse (arm B). Sequences were derived from CD8+ T cells sorted from blood (inferred from file names), sampled from a patient given nivolumab and ipilimumab in sequence. The receptors derive from a human donor with melanoma.

The rearrangement links TRBV9 to TRBJ2-6; D is possibly TRBD2 (5 bases). Germline values: CDR1 SGDLS, CDR2 YYNGEE. CDR3 length: 16 amino acids. V shed 1 base and J shed 0 bases, with 8 bases lying between them. The CDR3, as DNA: TGTGCCAGCAGCGTAACCCGGGGCTCTGGGGCCAACGTCCTGACTTTC. Translating it yields CASSVTRGSGANVLTF.

By frequency in the sample, this clone is medium-sized. The sample carries other DNA sequences with the same CDR3. The chain uses TRBV9 and TRBJ2-2; 9 bases are a match to TRBD1. The V segment lost 0 bases and the J segment 5 bases; nucleotides outside the gene matches: 2. The CDR3 is made up of 15 amino acids. Looked up from germline, CDR1 is SGDLS and CDR2 is YYNGEE. CDR3 sequence (DNA): TGTGCCAGCAGCGTAGAGACAGGGGGGACCGGGGAGCTGTTTTTT. Translated, it gives CASSVETGGTGELFF. Filled out from reference TRBV9 and TRBJ2-2, the complete variable domain reads DSGVTQTPKHLITATGQRVTLRCSPRSGDLSVYWYQQSLDQGLQFLIQYYNGEERAKGNILERFSAQQFPDLHSELNLSSLELGDSALYFCASSVETGGTGELFFGEGSRLTVL.

V usage is TRBV7-8 and J usage is TRBJ2-1; 11 bases agree with TRBD1. CDR1 SGHVS and CDR2 FQNEAQ come from the germline V gene. Unmatched junction bases numbered 6, after V lost 4 bases and J lost 10 bases. The CDR3 is 14 amino acids. The CDR3 DNA follows: TGTGCCAGCAGCTCGGGACAGGGGGTAATGGAGCAGTTCTTC. This gives the protein CASSSGQGVMEQFF.

This chain joins TRBV15 and TRBJ1-2; D is possibly TRBD1 (6 bases). The CDR3 spans 15 residues. Germline-derived CDR1 and CDR2 are LNHNV and YYDKDF (reference sequence). Trimming shortened V by 5 bases and J by 1 base, and 14 bases separated the two germline ends. The DNA for the CDR3 is TGTGCCACCAGCCGGACAGTCTGGATTAACTATGGCTACACCTTC. Translating gives CATSRTVWINYGYTF. The full variable domain, completed using reference TRBV15 and TRBJ1-2, is DAMVIQNPRYQVTQFGKPVTLSCSQTLNHNVMYWYQQKSSQAPKLLFHYYDKDFNNEADTPDNFQSRRPNTSFCFLDIRSPGLGDTAMYLCATSRTVWINYGYTFGSGTRLTVV.

V is TRBV4-1 and J is TRBJ2-5, with TRBD2 matching 9 bases. Gene TRBJ2-7 matches the end of the DNA better, so the J call may be wrong. Germline CDR1 is MGHRA and CDR2 is YSYEKL. The CDR3 is 16 residues long. CDR3 DNA sequence: TGCGCCAGCAGCCAAGATTTCAGCGGGGGGATTTACGAGCAGTACTTC. Protein: CASSQDFSGGIYEQYF.

This clone has just one count. The V call is TRBV9, the J call TRBJ2-7; D may be TRBD2 (7 bases). Looked up from germline, CDR1 is SGDLS and CDR2 is YYNGEE. The CDR3 loop spans 14 amino acids. Trimming shortened V by 4 bases and J by 9 bases, and 20 bases separated the two germline ends. The CDR3 region is CASSPLDGGLGQYF. In DNA form, the CDR3 reads TGTGCCAGCAGCCCCTTGGACGGGGGGCTCGGGCAGTACTTC.